These T cell receptor beta chains were read from a single sample in a study of blood T cells in healthy people across ages. TCRdb re-analysed the 5' RACE reads in MiXCR, keeping a single row per CDR3 protein. The sample has around 500,000 distinct CDR3 sequences; more than 45% are singletons. The specimen was blood. Source of these receptors: a man older than 75 in good health. The CDR3 runs from the conserved cysteine through the conserved F or W. Fields, in order: V gene, clone size, J gene, D gene, CDR3 DNA, CDR3 protein. The D gene is left open where the match is weak. Clone size is shown for a subset of rows, as once, few, many or a class of expanded clone.

v_call: TRBV7-2; clone_size: .; j_call: TRBJ1-6; d_call: .; cdr3_nt: TGTGCCAGCAGTCGTCGAGGGATGGGTAATTCACCCCTCCACTTT; cdr3_aa: CASSRRGMGNSPLHF
v_call: TRBV11-2; clone_size: .; j_call: TRBJ1-1; d_call: .; cdr3_nt: TGTGCCAGCAGCCCAAGAAAACCGGGACACCGAACCACTGAAGCTTTCTTT; cdr3_aa: CASSPRKPGHRTTEAFF
v_call: TRBV20-1; clone_size: .; j_call: TRBJ1-5; d_call: .; cdr3_nt: TGCAGTGCTAGAGATTCAAGGGCGCCTCAGCCCCAGCATTTT; cdr3_aa: CSARDSRAPQPQHF
v_call: TRBV25-1; clone_size: few; j_call: TRBJ1-5; d_call: .; cdr3_nt: TGTGCCAGCAGTGAAGAGGGGGGCCAGCCCCAGCATTTT; cdr3_aa: CASSEEGGQPQHF
v_call: TRBV5-1; clone_size: few; j_call: TRBJ2-6; d_call: TRBD1; cdr3_nt: TGCGCCAGCAGCTTGCTAGGGGGCCCTCGATCCGGGGCCAACGTCCTGACTTTC; cdr3_aa: CASSLLGGPRSGANVLTF
v_call: TRBV7-9; clone_size: few; j_call: TRBJ2-2; d_call: TRBD1; cdr3_nt: TGTGCCAGCAGCTTATGGCAGGGGGAAACCGGGGAGCTGTTTTTT; cdr3_aa: CASSLWQGETGELFF
v_call: TRBV6-5; clone_size: .; j_call: TRBJ2-5; d_call: .; cdr3_nt: TGTGCCAGCAGGCGACGCAGGGGAGGAGAGACCCAGTACTTC; cdr3_aa: CASRRRRGGETQYF
v_call: TRBV3-1; clone_size: .; j_call: TRBJ2-7; d_call: .; cdr3_nt: TGTGCCAGCAGCCAAGAGTTCGGGAAACGGGCTCTTTCGAGCTCCTACGAGCAGTACTTC; cdr3_aa: CASSQEFGKRALSSSYEQYF
v_call: TRBV5-1; clone_size: .; j_call: TRBJ1-2; d_call: .; cdr3_nt: TGCGCCAGCAGCTTGGAAACGGTTCCCAACTATGGCTACACCTTC; cdr3_aa: CASSLETVPNYGYTF
v_call: TRBV25-1; clone_size: .; j_call: TRBJ1-2; d_call: .; cdr3_nt: TGTGCCAGCAGTGAGCCCCGGGGGCAGGCTAACTATGGCTACACCTTC; cdr3_aa: CASSEPRGQANYGYTF
v_call: TRBV4-2; clone_size: .; j_call: TRBJ1-2; d_call: .; cdr3_nt: TGTGCCAGCAGCCAAAAGGGGGGCGATGGCTACACCTTC; cdr3_aa: CASSQKGGDGYTF
v_call: TRBV7-2; clone_size: few; j_call: TRBJ2-7; d_call: .; cdr3_nt: TGTGCCAGCAGCTTATCCGCAGGGGCCTCTTCGTACGAGCAGTACTTC; cdr3_aa: CASSLSAGASSYEQYF
v_call: TRBV14; clone_size: .; j_call: TRBJ2-7; d_call: TRBD2; cdr3_nt: TGTGCCAGCAGCCGCCTCGGGACTAGCGGATACGAGCAGTACTTC; cdr3_aa: CASSRLGTSGYEQYF
v_call: TRBV28; clone_size: .; j_call: TRBJ2-7; d_call: .; cdr3_nt: TGTGCCAGTATCCGGGGGCAGGACTACGAGCAGTACTTC; cdr3_aa: CASIRGQDYEQYF
v_call: TRBV11-2; clone_size: few; j_call: TRBJ2-3; d_call: .; cdr3_nt: TGTGCCACCGTATGGGGGAGCACAGATACGCAGTATTTT; cdr3_aa: CATVWGSTDTQYF
v_call: TRBV10-3; clone_size: once; j_call: TRBJ2-5; d_call: .; cdr3_nt: TGTGCCATCAGTGAGGCGGCTAACTATCAAGAGACCCAGTACTTC; cdr3_aa: CAISEAANYQETQYF
v_call: TRBV12-3/TRBV12-4; clone_size: few; j_call: TRBJ2-5; d_call: .; cdr3_nt: TGTGCCAGCAGTTTATGGGAGCGCCAAGAGACCCAGTACTTC; cdr3_aa: CASSLWERQETQYF
v_call: TRBV18; clone_size: .; j_call: TRBJ2-7; d_call: .; cdr3_nt: TGTGCCAGCTCACCAATCATAATACAGGAGAACCCATACGAGCAGTACTTC; cdr3_aa: CASSPIIIQENPYEQYF
v_call: TRBV4-3; clone_size: few; j_call: TRBJ2-3; d_call: .; cdr3_nt: TGCGCCAGTAAAACTAGGGGTGGTGGCACAGATACGCAGTATTTT; cdr3_aa: CASKTRGGGTDTQYF
v_call: TRBV5-1; clone_size: few; j_call: TRBJ2-1; d_call: .; cdr3_nt: TGCGCCAGCAGCTTGGAGGTGACCTACAATGAGCAGTTCTTC; cdr3_aa: CASSLEVTYNEQFF
v_call: TRBV7-2; clone_size: few; j_call: TRBJ2-1; d_call: .; cdr3_nt: TGTGCCAGCAGCCCATATCCAGCGGGCGCCCTGACAGACTACAATGAGCAGTTCTTC; cdr3_aa: CASSPYPAGALTDYNEQFF
v_call: TRBV12-3/TRBV12-4; clone_size: once; j_call: TRBJ2-7; d_call: TRBD2; cdr3_nt: TGTGCCAGCAGTTTAGCACTAGCGGGGCTGGGGGAGCAGTACTTC; cdr3_aa: CASSLALAGLGEQYF
v_call: TRBV25-1; clone_size: .; j_call: TRBJ2-7; d_call: TRBD2; cdr3_nt: TGTGCCAGCAGTGACTCCACTAGCGGGGGTCACCCCTACGAGCAGTACTTC; cdr3_aa: CASSDSTSGGHPYEQYF
v_call: TRBV3-1; clone_size: .; j_call: TRBJ2-7; d_call: TRBD1; cdr3_nt: TGTGCCAGCAGCCAACGGGACAGGAGGGACGAGCAGTACTTC; cdr3_aa: CASSQRDRRDEQYF
v_call: TRBV7-2; clone_size: .; j_call: TRBJ2-5; d_call: .; cdr3_nt: TGTGCCAGCACCCGCGCTAAGCAAGAGACCCAGTACTTC; cdr3_aa: CASTRAKQETQYF
v_call: TRBV7-2; clone_size: .; j_call: TRBJ2-1; d_call: TRBD1; cdr3_nt: TGTGCCAGCAGCTTAACAGGGGAAAGGGTTTACAATGAGCAGTTCTTC; cdr3_aa: CASSLTGERVYNEQFF
v_call: TRBV7-9; clone_size: .; j_call: TRBJ2-7; d_call: .; cdr3_nt: TGTGCCAGCAGCCCGGCAAACTACGAGCAGTACTTC; cdr3_aa: CASSPANYEQYF
v_call: TRBV20-1; clone_size: .; j_call: TRBJ2-1; d_call: TRBD2; cdr3_nt: TGCAGTGCTACACCGGGACTAGCGATTGTTGAGCAGTTCTTC; cdr3_aa: CSATPGLAIVEQFF
v_call: TRBV15; clone_size: once; j_call: TRBJ2-7; d_call: TRBD1; cdr3_nt: TGTGCCACCAGCAGAGCCCCCCCGGGACAGGGGTACGAGCAGTACTTC; cdr3_aa: CATSRAPPGQGYEQYF
v_call: TRBV2; clone_size: .; j_call: TRBJ1-5; d_call: .; cdr3_nt: TGTGCCAGCAGTGAACAGGGGACGGGCCAGCCCCAGCATTTT; cdr3_aa: CASSEQGTGQPQHF
v_call: TRBV7-6; clone_size: .; j_call: TRBJ2-1; d_call: .; cdr3_nt: TGTGCCAGCAGCTTAAATTACCGAGGGGAAGGGGAGCAGTTCTTC; cdr3_aa: CASSLNYRGEGEQFF
v_call: TRBV29-1; clone_size: many; j_call: TRBJ2-3; d_call: .; cdr3_nt: TGCAGCGTTGTTCTTGCGATGGGGGACACAGATACGCAGTATTTT; cdr3_aa: CSVVLAMGDTDTQYF
v_call: TRBV20-1; clone_size: .; j_call: TRBJ1-2; d_call: .; cdr3_nt: TGCAGTGCTAGTAGGTCCAGGCGAGGCTACACCTTC; cdr3_aa: CSASRSRRGYTF
v_call: TRBV28; clone_size: .; j_call: TRBJ1-1; d_call: .; cdr3_nt: TGTGCCAGCACCCTTTTAGGGGCTCTTGAGGCTGAAGCTTTCTTT; cdr3_aa: CASTLLGALEAEAFF
v_call: TRBV20-1; clone_size: few; j_call: TRBJ2-3; d_call: .; cdr3_nt: TGCAGTGCCCCTCAGGGTTTTGGCACAGATACGCAGTATTTT; cdr3_aa: CSAPQGFGTDTQYF
v_call: TRBV2; clone_size: .; j_call: TRBJ2-5; d_call: .; cdr3_nt: TGTGCCAGCAGTGATGGGATTAGCGGCCAAGAGACCCAGTACTTC; cdr3_aa: CASSDGISGQETQYF
v_call: TRBV4-3; clone_size: .; j_call: TRBJ1-6; d_call: .; cdr3_nt: TGCGCCAGCAGCCGAGAAGGACCGTTTAATTCACCCCTCCACTTT; cdr3_aa: CASSREGPFNSPLHF
v_call: TRBV20-1; clone_size: few; j_call: TRBJ2-7; d_call: TRBD2; cdr3_nt: TGCAGTGGGGAGCGGGGGATATTTAGGGGCGAGCAGTACTTC; cdr3_aa: CSGERGIFRGEQYF
v_call: TRBV7-2; clone_size: .; j_call: TRBJ2-3; d_call: .; cdr3_nt: TGTGCCAGCAGCTTCAATACCCCAGATACGCAGTATTTT; cdr3_aa: CASSFNTPDTQYF
v_call: TRBV6-1; clone_size: .; j_call: TRBJ2-2; d_call: TRBD2; cdr3_nt: TGTGCCAGCAGGGCTCTTCGGTCGGGAGGGCCCACCGGGGAGCTGTTTTTT; cdr3_aa: CASRALRSGGPTGELFF
v_call: TRBV20-1; clone_size: .; j_call: TRBJ2-3; d_call: TRBD1; cdr3_nt: TGCAGTGCTAGAGATCCAATGAGGGGGCAGTCAGATACGCAGTATTTT; cdr3_aa: CSARDPMRGQSDTQYF
v_call: TRBV7-9; clone_size: .; j_call: TRBJ1-6; d_call: .; cdr3_nt: TGTGCCAGCAGCTTGGGGGGATTGGCTTCACCCCTCCACTTT; cdr3_aa: CASSLGGLASPLHF
v_call: TRBV27; clone_size: once; j_call: TRBJ1-6; d_call: TRBD1; cdr3_nt: TGTGCCAGCAGTCCAAACAGGGGGAGCTCCTATAATTCACCCCTCCACTTT; cdr3_aa: CASSPNRGSSYNSPLHF
v_call: TRBV6-6; clone_size: .; j_call: TRBJ2-7; d_call: .; cdr3_nt: TGTGCCAGCAGTTACTCGGGCGCAGCCTCCTACGAGCAGTACTTC; cdr3_aa: CASSYSGAASYEQYF
v_call: TRBV10-3; clone_size: .; j_call: TRBJ2-5; d_call: .; cdr3_nt: TGTGCCATCAGTGTGGGGCCCGAGACCCAGTACTTC; cdr3_aa: CAISVGPETQYF
v_call: TRBV25-1; clone_size: .; j_call: TRBJ2-1; d_call: TRBD2; cdr3_nt: TGTGCCAGCAGTGGCGGACTAGCGGGAGGTGGTGAGCAGTTCTTC; cdr3_aa: CASSGGLAGGGEQFF
v_call: TRBV7-6; clone_size: .; j_call: TRBJ2-1; d_call: .; cdr3_nt: TGTGCCAGCAGCTTACAGGCCCACATCTCCTACAATGAGCAGTTCTTC; cdr3_aa: CASSLQAHISYNEQFF
v_call: TRBV7-9; clone_size: .; j_call: TRBJ2-1; d_call: TRBD2; cdr3_nt: TGTGCCAGCAGCTCCCAGGGGGGACTAGCGATTTGGAATGAGCAGTTCTTC; cdr3_aa: CASSSQGGLAIWNEQFF
v_call: TRBV7-9; clone_size: .; j_call: TRBJ2-7; d_call: TRBD2; cdr3_nt: TGTGCCAGCAATGGGACTAGCGGGGCCTTCGACGAGCAGTACTTC; cdr3_aa: CASNGTSGAFDEQYF
v_call: TRBV29-1; clone_size: few; j_call: TRBJ1-4; d_call: TRBD1; cdr3_nt: TGCAGCGCATTACAGGGGACTAATGAAAAACTGTTTTTT; cdr3_aa: CSALQGTNEKLFF
v_call: TRBV14; clone_size: .; j_call: TRBJ2-1; d_call: .; cdr3_nt: TGTGCCAGCAGCCAAGAAGGGTTCACCTACAATGAGCAGTTCTTC; cdr3_aa: CASSQEGFTYNEQFF
v_call: TRBV5-1; clone_size: .; j_call: TRBJ1-1; d_call: .; cdr3_nt: TGCGCCAGCAGAGCATTGGGTGATGGCACTGAAGCTTTCTTT; cdr3_aa: CASRALGDGTEAFF
v_call: TRBV7-2; clone_size: few; j_call: TRBJ2-5; d_call: .; cdr3_nt: TGTGCCAGCAGTTGGGCCCCTCGAGAGACCCAGTACTTC; cdr3_aa: CASSWAPRETQYF
v_call: TRBV25-1; clone_size: .; j_call: TRBJ1-6; d_call: .; cdr3_nt: TGTGCCTCTGGCGGAGGGTACTCACCCCTCCACTTT; cdr3_aa: CASGGGYSPLHF